This TCR beta chain was documented in a study of T-cell memory formation after mild COVID-19. Study information: TCR clustering was largely donor specific. Study observations and caveats: There were some responding clones in pre-infection memory, which suggested that cross-reactive memory had joined. Contracting clones, day 15 to 85, had balanced CD4/CD8, and later expanders favored CD4+.

This clonotype was found a few times. Its antigen remains unknown. One entry per CDR3 protein, called by TCRdb with MiXCR from the 5' RACE reads. The table records more than 400,000 distinct CDR3 sequences, 15% to 20% of them present only once. The TCR was taken from an adult woman who had mild COVID-19 (a few samples of this study predate the infection). Cell type and time point are not known. The sample consisted of PBMCs or a T cell subset sorted from them (not recorded which).

CDR3 sequence (DNA): TGCAGTGCACTGACAGGGAGCCACTACGAGCAGTACTTC. Translating gives CSALTGSHYEQYF. V is TRBV20-1 and J is TRBJ2-7; 7 nucleotides match TRBD1. The CDR3 runs 13 residues. V lost 6 bases, J lost 3 bases, and 8 bases stayed unmatched. Germline V CDR1 and CDR2: DFQATT, SNEGSKA (reference sequence).